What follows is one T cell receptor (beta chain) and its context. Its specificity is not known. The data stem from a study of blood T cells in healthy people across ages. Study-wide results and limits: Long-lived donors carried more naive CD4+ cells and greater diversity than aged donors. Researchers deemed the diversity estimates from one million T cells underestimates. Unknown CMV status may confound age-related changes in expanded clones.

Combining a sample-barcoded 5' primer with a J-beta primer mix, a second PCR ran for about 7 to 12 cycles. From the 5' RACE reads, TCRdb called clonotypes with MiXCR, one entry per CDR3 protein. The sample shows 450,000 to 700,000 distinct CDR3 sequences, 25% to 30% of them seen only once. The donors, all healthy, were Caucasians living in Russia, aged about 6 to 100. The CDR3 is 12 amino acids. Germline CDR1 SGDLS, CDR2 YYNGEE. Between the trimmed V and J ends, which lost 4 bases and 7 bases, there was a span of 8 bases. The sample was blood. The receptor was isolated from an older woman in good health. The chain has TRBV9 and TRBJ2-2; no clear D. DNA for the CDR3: TGTGCCAGCAGCATAGTCGACGGGGAGCTGTTTTTT. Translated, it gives CASSIVDGELFF. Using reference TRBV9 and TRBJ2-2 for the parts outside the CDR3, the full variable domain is DSGVTQTPKHLITATGQRVTLRCSPRSGDLSVYWYQQSLDQGLQFLIQYYNGEERAKGNILERFSAQQFPDLHSELNLSSLELGDSALYFCASSIVDGELFFGEGSRLTVL.